This T cell receptor (beta chain) was captured by sequencing in a study of T-cell memory formation after mild COVID-19. About the research overall: Clustering of TCRs was largely donor specific. Study observations and caveats: Pre-infection memory harbored some responding clones, suggesting cross-reactive memory joined.

Trimming removed 2 bases at V and 8 bases at J, with 12 bases between. CDR3 length: 13 amino acids. Employing constant-segment primers, 5'RACE generated TCR alpha and TCR beta cDNA libraries bearing sample barcodes and UMIs. Via MiXCR, TCRdb re-called the 5' RACE reads, giving one row per CDR3 protein. The sample lists roughly 150,000 distinct CDR3 sequences; 13% were seen once. The sample holds a few counts of this clonotype. Its target is unknown. The chain has TRBV12-3 or TRBV12-4 and TRBJ1-2; a weak D match, TRBD1 (5 bases). The sequence was obtained from a man between 18 and 29 years old who had mild COVID-19 (a few samples of this study predate the infection). Cell type and time point are not known. The sequencing input was PBMCs or a T cell subset sorted from them (not recorded which). The CDR3 DNA is TGTGCCAGCAGTTTAAGCAGGGTAATCGGCTACACCTTC. Its protein product is CASSLSRVIGYTF.